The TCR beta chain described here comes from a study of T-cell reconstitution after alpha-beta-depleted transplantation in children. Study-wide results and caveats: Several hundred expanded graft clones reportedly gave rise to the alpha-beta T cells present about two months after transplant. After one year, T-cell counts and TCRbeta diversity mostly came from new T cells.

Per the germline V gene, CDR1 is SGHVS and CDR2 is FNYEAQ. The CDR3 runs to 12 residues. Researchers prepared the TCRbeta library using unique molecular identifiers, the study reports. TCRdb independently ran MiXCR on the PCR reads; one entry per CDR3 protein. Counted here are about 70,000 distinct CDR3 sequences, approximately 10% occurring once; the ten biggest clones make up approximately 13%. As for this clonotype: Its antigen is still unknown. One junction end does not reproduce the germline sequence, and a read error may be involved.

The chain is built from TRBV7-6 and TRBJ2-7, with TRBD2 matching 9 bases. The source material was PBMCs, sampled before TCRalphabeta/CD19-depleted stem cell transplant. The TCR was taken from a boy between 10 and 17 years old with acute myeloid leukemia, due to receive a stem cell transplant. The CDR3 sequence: CASTLEAGGLNF. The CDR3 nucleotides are TGTGCCAGCACTTTAGAGGCGGGAGGGCTAAACTTC.